This T cell receptor beta chain was observed in a study of response to subunit inactivated influenza vaccine. Regarding this clonotype: Its matching antigen is unknown.

General study points: Each seasonal influenza vaccination, the authors suggested, recruits few new T cells.

Germline CDR1 is DFQATT and CDR2 is SNEGSKA (reference sequence). The CDR3 covers 14 residues. Losses at the gene ends were 3 bases for V and 7 bases for J; bases not matched to a gene: 6. One entry per CDR3 protein results from TCRdb running MiXCR on the RT-PCR reads. The repertoire includes roughly 570,000 distinct CDR3 sequences, over 10% of them detected once, and under 15% sits in the top ten. The sequence derives from a man aged 45-65 years who received an inactivated influenza vaccine. The sequencing here drew on PBMCs from blood, taken 40 to 50 days after vaccination. V is TRBV20-1 and J is TRBJ1-6; 7 nucleotides agree with TRBD1. The CDR3 DNA reads TGCAGTGCTAGCGAGACAGGGAACAATTCACCCCTCCACTTT. As protein: CSASETGNNSPLHF.